This T cell receptor (beta chain) appears in the sequencing data of a study of T cells expressing NK-cell markers. Notes on this clonotype: Its matching antigen is unknown.

The CDR3 loop spans 16 amino acids. Germline CDR1 and CDR2: MNHNS and SASEGT. Study-level findings and limits: These clonotypes, the leaders elsewhere, also led the CD3+CD56-NKG2C+ fraction in a few donors.

TCRdb re-called the 5' RACE reads and catalogs CDR3 proteins one per entry, DNA excluded. This repertoire includes roughly 350,000 distinct CDR3 sequences. The sample taken for sequencing was blood T cells: a sorted CD56 or NKG2C T cell subset, CD4+ or CD8+ T cells, or bulk PBMC T cells (not recorded which). This TCR was recovered from a man aged 18-70 years in good health. The V gene is TRBV6-1, the J gene TRBJ1-6. The CDR3 loop is CASKGRQSSYNSPLHF.